This TCR beta chain was captured in a study of metastatic and nonmetastatic thyroid tumors (dated by TCRdb to between 2020 and 2021). Notes on the research overall: Repertoires were compared across peripheral blood and tumor or nodule tissue samples from malignant and benign thyroid patients. Overall results and qualifications from the work: TCR beta diversity was reported as significantly higher in malignant tumors than in benign nodules, in both blood and tumor samples.

Libraries were made using PCR. Reads for this sample came from an Illumina HiSeq 4000. High-throughput sequencing was used to profile the TCR beta-chain CDR3 region of each patient. The authors' analysis ran thus. A classifier to discriminate distant-metastatic papillary thyroid cancer patients was built from CDR3 differences across clinicopathological groups. The Shannon index was used to measure repertoire diversity, and the Morisita-Horn index was used to measure how similar tumor and blood repertoires were. TCRdb handled the public reads itself, with Q25 trimming in fastp and clone calling in MiXCR, and kept productive beta chains. TCRdb's processing, not the study's, gives the V and J calls here. The sample table lists 14,000 to 15,000 clones, around a quarter of them with a count of one. Roughly 8% of the sample goes to the ten largest clones. This clone is medium-sized (0.01 to 0.1%). No cognate antigen has been identified for it. No base quality values were provided; no much bigger clone lies one nucleotide off.

No patient had received any treatment before thyroid surgery. The study retrospectively analysed patient clinical samples collected from 2012 to 2018 using T-cell receptor beta sequencing. The CDR3 starts with the cysteine, ends with the phenylalanine, and has 14 residues. CDR3 DNA is the only sequence kept; it has 42 bases, read in frame from the first base. Between the V and J ends, shortened by 2 bases and 2 bases respectively, the junction contains 9 bases. Sequenced material: tumor tissue. This TCR came from a female donor with papillary thyroid cancer or a benign thyroid nodule (not recorded which). Some clones in this sample may be carry-over from other donors' samples. The sequence is built from TRBV12-3 or TRBV12-4 and TRBJ2-5, with the D gene not confidently named. The CDR3 corresponds to CASSLHGGQETQYF. The DNA sequence is TGTGCCAGCAGTTTACACGGCGGACAAGAGACCCAGTACTTC.